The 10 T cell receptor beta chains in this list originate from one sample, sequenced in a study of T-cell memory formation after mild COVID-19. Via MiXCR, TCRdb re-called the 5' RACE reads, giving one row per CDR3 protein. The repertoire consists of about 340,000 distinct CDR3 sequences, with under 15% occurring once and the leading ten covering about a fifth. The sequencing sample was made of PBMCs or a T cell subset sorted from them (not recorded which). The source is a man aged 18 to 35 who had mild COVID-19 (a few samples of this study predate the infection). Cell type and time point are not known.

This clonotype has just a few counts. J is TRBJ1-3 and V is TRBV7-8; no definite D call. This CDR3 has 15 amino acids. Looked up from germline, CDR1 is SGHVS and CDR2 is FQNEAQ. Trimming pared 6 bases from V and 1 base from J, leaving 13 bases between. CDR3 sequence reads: CASRGGPGSGNTIYF. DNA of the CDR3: TGTGCCAGCAGGGGCGGGCCCGGGTCTGGAAACACCATATATTTT.

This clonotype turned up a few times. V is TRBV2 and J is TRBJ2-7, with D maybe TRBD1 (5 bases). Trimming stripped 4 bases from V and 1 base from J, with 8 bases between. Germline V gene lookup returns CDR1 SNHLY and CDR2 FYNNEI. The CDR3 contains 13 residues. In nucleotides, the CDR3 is TGTGCCAGCAGTGTACCAGGGTCCTACGAGCAGTACGTC. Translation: CASSVPGSYEQYV.

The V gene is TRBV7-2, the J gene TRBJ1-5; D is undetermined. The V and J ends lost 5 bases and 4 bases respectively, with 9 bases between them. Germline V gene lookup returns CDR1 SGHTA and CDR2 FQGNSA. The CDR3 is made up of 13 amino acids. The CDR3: CASSNRHNQPQHF. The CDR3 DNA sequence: TGTGCCAGCAGCAATCGGCATAATCAGCCCCAGCATTTT.

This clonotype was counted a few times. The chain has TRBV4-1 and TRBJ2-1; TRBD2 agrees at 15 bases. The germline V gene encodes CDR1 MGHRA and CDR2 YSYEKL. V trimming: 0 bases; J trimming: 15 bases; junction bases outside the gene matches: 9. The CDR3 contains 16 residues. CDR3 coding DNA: TGCGCCAGCAGCCAAGATCCGGGACTAGCGGGGGGCCTTCCGTTCTTC. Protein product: CASSQDPGLAGGLPFF.

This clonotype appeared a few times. CDR3 DNA sequence: TGTGCCAGCAGCTTAGGCGGTCGGATGGATACGCAGTATTTT. Amino acids: CASSLGGRMDTQYF. The chain couples TRBV7-6 to TRBJ2-3; unclear D gene. Trimming left V 1 base short and J 6 bases short, with 11 bases between. Germline V gene lookup returns CDR1 SGHVS and CDR2 FNYEAQ. The CDR3 spans 14 residues.

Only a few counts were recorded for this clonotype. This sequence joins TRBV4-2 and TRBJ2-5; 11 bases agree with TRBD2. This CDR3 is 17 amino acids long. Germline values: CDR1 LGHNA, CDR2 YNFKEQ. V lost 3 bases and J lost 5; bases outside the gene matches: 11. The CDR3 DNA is TGTGCCAGCAGCCAGAGCCCCCTAGCGGGGGGCCCCGAGACCCAGTACTTC. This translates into CASSQSPLAGGPETQYF.

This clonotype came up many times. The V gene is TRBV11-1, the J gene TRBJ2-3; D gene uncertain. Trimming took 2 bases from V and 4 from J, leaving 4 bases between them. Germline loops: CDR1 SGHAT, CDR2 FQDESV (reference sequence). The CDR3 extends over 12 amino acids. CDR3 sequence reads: CASSLSPDTQYF. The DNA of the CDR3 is TGTGCCAGCAGCTTATCTCCAGATACGCAGTATTTT.

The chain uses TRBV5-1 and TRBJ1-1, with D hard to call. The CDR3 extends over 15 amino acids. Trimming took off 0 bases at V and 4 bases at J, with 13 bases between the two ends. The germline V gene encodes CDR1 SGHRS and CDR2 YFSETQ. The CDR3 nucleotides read TGCGCCAGCAGCTTGGAGAGGTTCGTAGGCACTGAAGCTTTCTTT. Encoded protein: CASSLERFVGTEAFF.

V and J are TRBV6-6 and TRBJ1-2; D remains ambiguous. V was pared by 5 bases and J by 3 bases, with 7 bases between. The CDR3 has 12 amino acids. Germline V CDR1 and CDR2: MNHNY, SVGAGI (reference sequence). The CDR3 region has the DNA TGTGCCAGCAGTCCCGACTACTATGGCTACACCTTC. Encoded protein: CASSPDYYGYTF.

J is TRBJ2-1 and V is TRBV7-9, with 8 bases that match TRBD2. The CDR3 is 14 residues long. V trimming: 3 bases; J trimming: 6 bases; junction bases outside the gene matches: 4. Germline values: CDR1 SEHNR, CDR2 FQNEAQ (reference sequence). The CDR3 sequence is CASSFTSGPNEQFF. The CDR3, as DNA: TGTGCCAGCAGCTTTACTAGCGGCCCCAATGAGCAGTTCTTC.